The rows below give T cell receptor beta chains drawn from one sample of a study of cytomegalovirus exposure and HLA in healthy donors. Sequencing used immunoSEQ multiplex PCR; TCRdb keeps in-frame clones, though not all of them. The sample has under 200,000 clones; 70% to 90% are singletons. Sample: PBMCs. Receptors originate from a woman younger than 45 in good health and CMV-seronegative. CDR3s include the opening cysteine and the closing phenylalanine or tryptophan. Each record gives: V gene, D gene, J gene, clone size, CDR3 DNA, CDR3 protein. The D gene is left open where the match is weak. Some rows mark clone size as missing; the rest say once, few, many or name a class of expanded clone.

v_call: TRBV4-2
d_call: TRBD1
j_call: TRBJ1-2
clone_size: -
cdr3_nt: TGTGCCAGCAGTCAATCGGGACAGGTAAACTATGGCTACACCTTC
cdr3_aa: CASSQSGQVNYGYTF

v_call: TRBV7-2
d_call: TRBD2
j_call: TRBJ2-5
clone_size: once
cdr3_nt: TGTGCCAGCAGTTGGGGAGCGGGAGCCTCGGCCCAGTACTTC
cdr3_aa: CASSWGAGASAQYF

v_call: TRBV5-4
d_call: TRBD1
j_call: TRBJ1-4
clone_size: few
cdr3_nt: TGTGCCAGCAGCTTGGACAGGGGGACTAATGAAAAACTGTTTTTT
cdr3_aa: CASSLDRGTNEKLFF

v_call: TRBV5-6
d_call: TRBD2
j_call: TRBJ2-7
clone_size: -
cdr3_nt: TGTGCCAGCAGCCGACGGCTAGCGGGTCGAACCTACGAGCAGTACTTC
cdr3_aa: CASSRRLAGRTYEQYF

v_call: TRBV19
d_call: -
j_call: TRBJ2-1
clone_size: -
cdr3_nt: TGTGCCAGTAGCCATCGAGGTTACTATGAGCAGTTCTTC
cdr3_aa: CASSHRGYYEQFF

v_call: TRBV5-1
d_call: -
j_call: TRBJ2-1
clone_size: once
cdr3_nt: TGCGCCAGCAGCTTGGACTCATCTAGGAATGAGCAGTTCTTC
cdr3_aa: CASSLDSSRNEQFF

v_call: TRBV18
d_call: -
j_call: TRBJ2-7
clone_size: -
cdr3_nt: TGTGCCAGCTCCTCTAGTCTTCAGGACGAGCAGTACTTC
cdr3_aa: CASSSSLQDEQYF

v_call: TRBV15
d_call: -
j_call: TRBJ2-3
clone_size: -
cdr3_nt: TGTGCCACCAGCAGAAAGAGAGGTTCGGTTACAGATACGCAGTATTTT
cdr3_aa: CATSRKRGSVTDTQYF

v_call: TRBV7-6
d_call: -
j_call: TRBJ2-5
clone_size: -
cdr3_nt: TGTGCCAGCAGCTTAGTGGGGGGCGAGACCCAGTACTTC
cdr3_aa: CASSLVGGETQYF

v_call: TRBV7-8
d_call: -
j_call: TRBJ1-2
clone_size: -
cdr3_nt: TGTGCCAGCAGCTTAGTAGGGTTCAGCTATGGCTACACCTTC
cdr3_aa: CASSLVGFSYGYTF

v_call: TRBV27
d_call: -
j_call: TRBJ2-5
clone_size: -
cdr3_nt: TGTGCCAGCAGTTCTGACCGAGGGTTGTCAGAGACCCAGTACTTC
cdr3_aa: CASSSDRGLSETQYF

v_call: TRBV2
d_call: -
j_call: TRBJ1-1
clone_size: -
cdr3_nt: TGTGCCAGCAGTGAGCAGGGCTCTCGGACTGAAGCTTTCTTT
cdr3_aa: CASSEQGSRTEAFF

v_call: TRBV7-3
d_call: -
j_call: TRBJ2-7
clone_size: -
cdr3_nt: TGTGCCAGCAGCTTAAACGGGGTCGAGCAGTACTTC
cdr3_aa: CASSLNGVEQYF

v_call: TRBV4-2
d_call: TRBD2
j_call: TRBJ2-2
clone_size: -
cdr3_nt: TGTGCCAGCAGCCAAGATCTGGCTAGCGGACCGGCGAGGACCGGGGAGCTGTTTTTT
cdr3_aa: CASSQDLASGPARTGELFF

v_call: TRBV28
d_call: -
j_call: TRBJ1-1
clone_size: -
cdr3_nt: TGTGCCAGCAGCCTCCGCGTAGTCGTGGGGAACACTGAAGCTTTCTTT
cdr3_aa: CASSLRVVVGNTEAFF

v_call: TRBV2
d_call: TRBD2
j_call: TRBJ2-1
clone_size: -
cdr3_nt: TGTGCCAGCAGTGAACTAGCGGATCCTATCTACAATGAGCAGTTCTTC
cdr3_aa: CASSELADPIYNEQFF

v_call: TRBV6-5
d_call: -
j_call: TRBJ2-7
clone_size: -
cdr3_nt: TGTGCCAGCAGTTACCGACAGAGCTACGAGCAGTACTTC
cdr3_aa: CASSYRQSYEQYF

v_call: TRBV29-1
d_call: -
j_call: TRBJ1-3
clone_size: -
cdr3_nt: TGCAGCGTTGACGGACAGGGAAACACCATATATTTT
cdr3_aa: CSVDGQGNTIYF

v_call: TRBV27
d_call: TRBD1
j_call: TRBJ1-5
clone_size: -
cdr3_nt: TGTGCCAGCAGTAGGGGCAGGGGGGCCCATCAGCCCCAGCATTTT
cdr3_aa: CASSRGRGAHQPQHF

v_call: TRBV14
d_call: TRBD1
j_call: TRBJ1-1
clone_size: -
cdr3_nt: TGTGCCAGCAGCCAAGGGACAGGAGGGAACACTGAAGCTTTCTTT
cdr3_aa: CASSQGTGGNTEAFF

v_call: TRBV11-2
d_call: -
j_call: TRBJ2-5
clone_size: -
cdr3_nt: TGTGCCAGCAGCTTACACGGAGGGGAAGAGACCCAGTACTTC
cdr3_aa: CASSLHGGEETQYF

v_call: TRBV29-1
d_call: -
j_call: TRBJ2-7
clone_size: once
cdr3_nt: TGCAGCGTTATTCCAGGGATACACGAGCAGTACTTC
cdr3_aa: CSVIPGIHEQYF

v_call: TRBV7-3
d_call: TRBD2
j_call: TRBJ2-3
clone_size: -
cdr3_nt: TGTGCCAGCAGCCTGCGGGAGAGGGATACGCAGTATTTT
cdr3_aa: CASSLRERDTQYF

v_call: TRBV13
d_call: TRBD2
j_call: TRBJ2-7
clone_size: -
cdr3_nt: TGTGCCAGCAGCCCCACTAGCGGGAGGGCCCCGCAGTACTTC
cdr3_aa: CASSPTSGRAPQYF

v_call: TRBV5-1
d_call: -
j_call: TRBJ1-2
clone_size: -
cdr3_nt: TGCGCCAGCAGCTTATTAGACAGTATAAGGACCTTC
cdr3_aa: CASSLLDSIRTF

v_call: TRBV6-5
d_call: -
j_call: TRBJ1-2
clone_size: -
cdr3_nt: TGTGCCAGCAGTGATCGCTATGGCTACACCTTC
cdr3_aa: CASSDRYGYTF

v_call: TRBV5-1
d_call: -
j_call: TRBJ2-6
clone_size: -
cdr3_nt: TGCGCCAGCAGCTTGACAGCAGGGTCGGGGGCCAACGTCCTGACTTTC
cdr3_aa: CASSLTAGSGANVLTF

v_call: TRBV5-1
d_call: -
j_call: TRBJ2-7
clone_size: -
cdr3_nt: TGCGCCAGCAGCTTGGACAGGGAGGGGGTCAGGATCTACGAGCAGTACTTC
cdr3_aa: CASSLDREGVRIYEQYF

v_call: TRBV5-1
d_call: TRBD2
j_call: TRBJ2-1
clone_size: -
cdr3_nt: TGCGCCAGCAGATGGGGCGGACTAGGCATCAATGAGCAGTTCTTC
cdr3_aa: CASRWGGLGINEQFF

v_call: TRBV27
d_call: TRBD1
j_call: TRBJ2-2
clone_size: -
cdr3_nt: TGTGCCAGCAGTTTAGGGACAGTCACCGGGGAGCTGTTTTTT
cdr3_aa: CASSLGTVTGELFF

v_call: TRBV25-1
d_call: TRBD1
j_call: TRBJ2-7
clone_size: -
cdr3_nt: TGTGCCAGCAGTGAATACAGGGGGATCAACGAGCAGTACTTC
cdr3_aa: CASSEYRGINEQYF

v_call: TRBV27
d_call: -
j_call: TRBJ2-2
clone_size: -
cdr3_nt: TGTGCCAGCAGTTTAGCCCCCGGGGCCACCGGGGAGCTGTTTTTT
cdr3_aa: CASSLAPGATGELFF

v_call: TRBV7-8
d_call: -
j_call: TRBJ1-2
clone_size: -
cdr3_nt: TGTGCCAGCAGCCCAGATCTCTATGGCTACACCTTC
cdr3_aa: CASSPDLYGYTF

v_call: TRBV30
d_call: -
j_call: TRBJ2-5
clone_size: -
cdr3_nt: TGTGCCTGGAGTGTAATGGAGACCCAGTACTTC
cdr3_aa: CAWSVMETQYF

v_call: TRBV4-1
d_call: TRBD1
j_call: TRBJ2-3
clone_size: -
cdr3_nt: TGCGCCAGCAGCCAAGATAGGGGGCCGGGAGATACGCAGTATTTT
cdr3_aa: CASSQDRGPGDTQYF

v_call: TRBV27
d_call: -
j_call: TRBJ1-2
clone_size: -
cdr3_nt: TGTGCCAGCAGCCCCGGAGTAACTATGGCTAGAACCTTC
cdr3_aa: CASSPGVTMARTF

v_call: TRBV4-3
d_call: TRBD2
j_call: TRBJ2-1
clone_size: -
cdr3_nt: TGCGCCAGCAGCCCTGGACTAGCGGATAACAATGAGCAGTTCTTC
cdr3_aa: CASSPGLADNNEQFF

v_call: TRBV6-1
d_call: -
j_call: TRBJ1-5
clone_size: -
cdr3_nt: TGTGCCAGCCACCGGGGGTTTAATCAGCCCCAGCATTTT
cdr3_aa: CASHRGFNQPQHF

v_call: TRBV28
d_call: TRBD1
j_call: TRBJ1-5
clone_size: -
cdr3_nt: TGTGCCAGCAGGACAGGGAACAATCAGCCCCAGCATTTT
cdr3_aa: CASRTGNNQPQHF

v_call: TRBV7-2
d_call: -
j_call: TRBJ1-1
clone_size: -
cdr3_nt: TGTGCCAGCAGTTCAACGGGCAGGGATACTGAAGCTTTCTTT
cdr3_aa: CASSSTGRDTEAFF

v_call: TRBV11-1
d_call: TRBD2
j_call: TRBJ2-3
clone_size: -
cdr3_nt: TGTGCCAGCAGCCTCGGACTAGCGGGAGGCTACCCAGATACGCAGTATTTT
cdr3_aa: CASSLGLAGGYPDTQYF

v_call: TRBV6-5
d_call: -
j_call: TRBJ1-5
clone_size: medium-sized
cdr3_nt: TGTGCCAGCAGCGCGGACGTTAGCAATCAGCCCCAGCATTTT
cdr3_aa: CASSADVSNQPQHF

v_call: TRBV5-4
d_call: TRBD1
j_call: TRBJ2-2
clone_size: few
cdr3_nt: TGTGCCAGCAGCTACGGGACAGCGGCCGGGGAGCTGTTTTTT
cdr3_aa: CASSYGTAAGELFF

v_call: TRBV5-1
d_call: -
j_call: TRBJ2-7
clone_size: once
cdr3_nt: TGCGCCAGCCATACGGGTTCCTACGAGCAGTACTTC
cdr3_aa: CASHTGSYEQYF

v_call: TRBV7-9
d_call: -
j_call: TRBJ1-4
clone_size: -
cdr3_nt: TGTGCCAGCAGCCGCTTTGCAGGGAATAATGAAAAACTGTTTTTT
cdr3_aa: CASSRFAGNNEKLFF

v_call: TRBV6-1
d_call: TRBD2
j_call: TRBJ2-3
clone_size: -
cdr3_nt: TGTGCCAGCAGTGAACGGGCGGGAGGGGCTAGCACAGATACGCAGTATTTT
cdr3_aa: CASSERAGGASTDTQYF

v_call: TRBV28
d_call: -
j_call: TRBJ2-7
clone_size: -
cdr3_nt: TGTGCCAGCAGCCGCCAAGGAACCAGTTTAGAGCAGTACTTC
cdr3_aa: CASSRQGTSLEQYF

v_call: TRBV4-3
d_call: -
j_call: TRBJ1-1
clone_size: -
cdr3_nt: TGCGCCAGCAGCCAAGATGAAAGCCTCGCTGAAGCTTTCTTT
cdr3_aa: CASSQDESLAEAFF

v_call: TRBV28
d_call: -
j_call: TRBJ2-5
clone_size: -
cdr3_nt: TGTGCCAGCAGTTTGCCAGGGGCCGAGACCCAGTACTTC
cdr3_aa: CASSLPGAETQYF

v_call: TRBV9
d_call: -
j_call: TRBJ1-1
clone_size: -
cdr3_nt: TGTGCCAGCAGCCCCGGGCGTCAGGATTACACTGAAGCTTTCTTT
cdr3_aa: CASSPGRQDYTEAFF